This TCR beta chain emerged from a study of CD8 T cells in ankylosing spondylitis. Points from the study as a whole: Matched ankylosing spondylitis synovial fluid reportedly showed significant enrichment of disease-linked clones. CD8+ cells made up the disease-linked clones, which were relatively rare in peripheral blood. There was a TCR beta motif, made of eight highly homologous variants, that appeared characteristic of ankylosing spondylitis blood. Past research had described some motif variants in reactive arthritis synovial fluid and blood.

TCRdb reanalysed the 5' RACE reads using MiXCR and keeps one entry per CDR3 protein. Among more than 650,000 distinct CDR3 sequences listed, around 11% were seen once. This clonotype was detected ten times or more. The antigen remains unidentified. Input material: blood, either unsorted or a sorted T cell fraction (not recorded which). This TCR came from a male donor with ankylosing spondylitis.

This CDR3 reads CATLHLDGFNNSPLHF. DNA for the CDR3: TGTGCCACCCTACACCTGGACGGATTTAATAATTCACCCCTCCACTTT. The J gene is TRBJ1-6, the V gene TRBV6-1; D remains unclear. Trimming removed 10 bases from V and 5 bases from J, with 21 bases in between. This CDR3 spans 16 amino acids. Germline V CDR1 and CDR2: MNHNS, SASEGT.